This TCR beta chain was sequenced during a study of CD8+CD57+ T cells in acquired aplastic anemia. Before being chosen for sequencing, patients had shown CD8+CD57+ cell expansion by flow cytometry. CDR3 and TCR beta VDJ profiling relied on genomic DNA as the template. TCRdb used MiXCR to reprocess the reads, holding one entry per CDR3 protein. The sample includes 150,000 to 200,000 distinct CDR3 sequences, about half of them seen just once. Trimming took 3 bases from V and 7 from J; bases not matched to a gene: 10. The CDR3 extends over 16 amino acids. Germline CDR1 reads KGHDR; CDR2 reads SFDVKD. The clonotype was recovered from a human donor with aplastic anemia. The chain carries TRBV24-1 and TRBJ1-5, with TRBD1 matching 8 bases. The material sequenced was sorted CD4+, CD8+, or CD8+CD57+ T cells (not recorded which) from PBMCs. The CDR3 protein is CATSDPTGELGQPQHF. CDR3 sequence (DNA): TGTGCCACCAGTGATCCGACAGGGGAGCTCGGGCAGCCCCAGCATTTT.